The 18 T cell receptor beta chains in this list originate from one sample, sequenced in a study of T cell repertoires in cytomegalovirus infection. Each CDR3 protein gets one entry after TCRdb re-called the reads with MiXCR. The table has some 350,000 distinct CDR3 sequences, around a sixth seen once. The sample comprised PBMCs. All receptors come from a human donor in good health (CMV status not recorded). Some clones in this sample may be carry-over from other donors' samples.

The chain joins TRBV29-1 to TRBJ2-5, with 8 bases that match TRBD2. The CDR3 is made up of 13 amino acids. The V segment lost 4 bases and the J segment 9 bases; nucleotides outside the gene matches: 10. Germline assignment: CDR1 SQVTM and CDR2 ANQGSEA. The CDR3 DNA reads as TGCAGCGTTGTAGCACTAGCGGACTTGGCCCAGTACTTC. Its translation: CSVVALADLAQYF.

Points on this clonotype: This sequence may be a read error, since a much larger clone differs from it by one base. The J gene is TRBJ1-1, the V gene TRBV7-2; 7 bases are shared with TRBD1. Germline V gene data show CDR1 as SGHTA and CDR2 as FQGNSA. The CDR3 loop spans 14 amino acids. Written as DNA, the CDR3 is TGTGCCAGCAGCTGGACAGGATGGGCCACTGAAGTTTTCTTT. Translating it yields CASSWTGWATEVFF.

There are many counts of this clonotype. The rearrangement uses TRBV12-3 or TRBV12-4 and TRBJ2-7; D might be TRBD1 or TRBD2, each matching 6 bases. Trimming removed 2 bases at V and 3 bases at J, with 23 bases between. The CDR3 spans 18 residues. CDR3 protein: CASSLLLRGLNAFYEQYF. The CDR3 coding sequence is TGTGCCAGCAGTTTATTGCTCCGGGGGCTAAACGCATTCTACGAGCAGTACTTC.

This clonotype was seen many times. The chain has TRBV7-2 and TRBJ2-7; TRBD1 is a possible D gene (6 bases). Trimming removed 5 bases at V and 3 bases at J, with 11 bases between. Germline V CDR1 and CDR2: SGHTA, FQGNSA. CDR3 length: 13 amino acids. The CDR3 nucleotides are TGTGCCAGCAGCCGGGGACAAGACTACGAGCAGTACTTC. It yields the protein CASSRGQDYEQYF.

The genes are TRBV5-1 and TRBJ1-2; a possible D gene is TRBD1 (5 bases). Germline V gene lookup returns CDR1 SGHRS and CDR2 YFSETQ. There are 13 residues in the CDR3. Trimming left V 3 bases short and J 4 bases short, with 10 bases between. The CDR3 DNA is TGCGCCAGCAGCTCCAGGGAAGGCTATGGCTACACCTTC. Translation: CASSSREGYGYTF.

This clonotype appeared a few times. V usage is TRBV5-6 and J usage is TRBJ1-6; no definite D call. The CDR3 is 17 amino acids. V was pared by 2 bases and J by 0 bases, with 12 bases between. CDR1 SGHDT and CDR2 YYEEEE come from the germline V gene. CDR3 loop: CASSFRESSSYNSPLHF. DNA of the CDR3: TGTGCCAGCAGCTTCAGAGAGAGTAGCTCCTATAATTCACCCCTCCACTTT.

This clonotype was seen ten or more times. The V and J genes are TRBV11-2 and TRBJ1-4, with D possibly being TRBD1 (5 bases). Trimming took off 8 bases at V and 11 bases at J, with 21 bases between the two ends. CDR1 SGHAT and CDR2 FQNNGV come from the germline V gene. The CDR3 consists of 14 residues. The CDR3 DNA is TGTGCCAGCTCGGGGGTGAGGGGCGCGTACAAACTGTTTTTT. Amino acids: CASSGVRGAYKLFF.

This clonotype has only one observation. The chain links TRBV6-1 to TRBJ2-2; no definite D call. V was clipped by 6 bases and J by 5 bases, with 10 bases between them. The length of the CDR3 is 13 residues. Germline CDR1 MNHNS, CDR2 SASEGT. The CDR3 region is CASRTKGTGELFF. Here the CDR3 DNA reads TGTGCCAGCAGGACAAAGGGTACCGGGGAGCTGTTTTTT.

The chain carries TRBV19 and TRBJ2-5, with a weak D call TRBD1 (6 bases). Trimming removed 4 bases at V and 4 bases at J, with 13 bases between. The germline CDR1 and CDR2 sequences are LNHDA and SQIVND (reference sequence). CDR3 length: 14 amino acids. This CDR3 is CASSTGAGVETQYF. The CDR3 coding sequence is TGTGCCAGTAGTACCGGGGCAGGGGTAGAGACCCAGTACTTC.

The rearrangement joins TRBV6-2 or TRBV6-3 to TRBJ1-1; TRBD1 might be the D (6 bases). Germline lookup yields CDR1 MNHEY and CDR2 SVGEGT. Between the trimmed V and J ends, which lost 3 bases and 1 base, there was a span of 21 bases. The CDR3 contains 18 residues. The CDR3 protein is CASSYSRDKGGENTEAFF. The CDR3 DNA follows: TGTGCCAGCAGTTATTCGCGGGACAAGGGCGGGGAGAACACTGAAGCTTTCTTT.

This clonotype was seen repeatedly, ten times or more. V is TRBV7-6 and J is TRBJ2-5; maybe TRBD2 (6 bases). Trimming cost V 5 bases and J 2 bases, with 18 bases left between them. This CDR3 is 16 amino acids long. CDR1 is SGHVS, CDR2 FNYEAQ, per germline. In DNA, the CDR3 is TGTGCCAGCAGCCGGGACTGGTTCCGGGGTCAAGAGACCCAGTACTTC. Protein product: CASSRDWFRGQETQYF. Drawing the rest from reference TRBV7-6 and TRBJ2-5, the complete variable domain is GAGVSQSPRYKVTKRGQDVALRCDPISGHVSLYWYRQALGQGPEFLTYFNYEAQQDKSGLPNDRFSAERPEGSISTLTIQRTEQRDSAMYRCASSRDWFRGQETQYFGPGTRLLVL.

The rearrangement links TRBV7-6 to TRBJ1-1; D remains ambiguous. From germline, CDR1 is SGHVS and CDR2 FNYEAQ. V shed 2 bases and J shed 5 bases, with 15 bases lying between them. This CDR3 region has 15 residues. The CDR3 DNA is TGTGCCAGCAGCTTAAATAATATGGCAGTGACTGAAGCTTTCTTT. This gives the protein CASSLNNMAVTEAFF.

This clonotype was seen many times. This rearrangement joins TRBV7-2 to TRBJ2-7, with D uncertain. Germline values: CDR1 SGHTA, CDR2 FQGNSA. V was pared by 6 bases and J by 3 bases, with 12 bases between. This CDR3 contains 13 residues. The CDR3 region is CASSYGRYYEQYF. The CDR3 bases are TGTGCCAGCAGTTATGGACGATACTACGAGCAGTACTTC.

This clonotype has at least ten counts. This sequence joins TRBV7-6 and TRBJ2-4; D gene ambiguous. V was pared by 4 bases and J by 0 bases, with 13 bases between. Germline-derived CDR1 and CDR2 are SGHVS and FNYEAQ. CDR3 length equals 16 residues. The CDR3, as DNA: TGTGCCAGCAGCTCAGACGGATTACTAGCCAAAAACATTCAGTACTTC. Translating gives CASSSDGLLAKNIQYF.

V and J are TRBV20-1 and TRBJ2-3, with no clear D. Germline assignment: CDR1 DFQATT and CDR2 SNEGSKA (reference sequence). The CDR3 covers 14 residues. Trimming took 1 base from V and 1 from J, leaving 9 bases between them. This CDR3 reads CSARGSARTDTQYF. DNA of the CDR3: TGCAGTGCTAGAGGGTCCGCCCGCACAGATACGCAGTATTTT.

This clonotype was detected ten times or more. The CDR3 region is CASSYRPGVYNEQFF. The CDR3, as DNA: TGTGCCAGCAGTTACCGACCAGGGGTATACAATGAGCAGTTCTTC. This chain joins TRBV6-2 or TRBV6-3 and TRBJ2-1, with D possibly matching TRBD1 (6 bases). This CDR3 has 15 residues. Trimming took 2 bases from V and 4 from J, leaving 12 bases between them. Germline V CDR1 and CDR2: MNHEY, SVGEGT.

The chain links TRBV20-1 to TRBJ1-3, with no clear D. The V end lost 3 bases, the J end lost 2 bases, and 8 bases lay between the germline ends. This CDR3 region has 13 residues. Germline V gene lookup returns CDR1 DFQATT and CDR2 SNEGSKA (reference sequence). CDR3 in DNA: TGCAGTGCTAGTTCCGGGACTGGAAACACCATATATTTT. Translating it yields CSASSGTGNTIYF.

This chain connects TRBV12-3 or TRBV12-4 to TRBJ2-5; 9 bases fit TRBD1. There are 16 residues in the CDR3. With 6 bases clipped from V and 1 base from J, the junction kept 9 bases outside the gene matches. The CDR3 DNA sequence: TGTGCCAGCAGCTCCGCTGTACAGGGGGCCCAAGAGACCCAGTACTTC. Residues: CASSSAVQGAQETQYF.